One sample yielded the 28 T cell receptor beta chains listed below, sequenced in a study of Graves' ophthalmopathy and Graves' hyperthyroidism listed by TCRdb under 2018. The data were produced on an Illumina HiSeq 2000. TCR beta CDR3 regions were amplified from RNA transcripts for repertoire sequencing. A first-round RT-PCR used HTBI primers with the Qiagen OneStep RT-PCR kit, followed by a second-round multiplex PCR, size selection and purification. In-frame beta chains were kept once TCRdb had trimmed the public reads at Q25 with fastp and called clones with MiXCR. Each record represents a unique CDR3 protein, reported with the most common genes and DNA among its rows. The sample profile shows 200,000 to 250,000 distinct CDR3 sequences; 45% of them were found once. Approximately 51% of the sample comes from the top ten. Sequencing was performed on peripheral blood. The source of these receptors is an adult man with Graves' ophthalmopathy.

Comment on this clonotype: The final CDR3 position lacks the conserved phenylalanine or tryptophan, pointing to a likely read error. The DNA is left out, because the CDR3 cannot be placed on it with certainty; the CDR3 is given as TCRdb lists it. V is TRBV7-3 and J is TRBJ2-6. Germline V lookup: CDR1 SGHTA, CDR2 FQGTGA. The CDR3 sequence runs 13 residues, both termini included. The CDR3 loop is CASRRSGANVLVL.

CDR3 in amino acids: CASSSPWAGTQYF. CDR3 in DNA: TGCGCCAGCAGTTCACCCTGGGCCGGCACCCAGTACTTC. V and J are TRBV10-2 and TRBJ2-5; D unresolved. The CDR3 loop spans 13 amino acids. Germline V lookup: CDR1 WSHSY, CDR2 SAAADI. With 5 bases removed from V and 8 bases from J, the gap between germline ends came to 15 bases.

Concerning this clonotype itself: A read error is possible here, since a much larger clone lies one base away. The J gene is TRBJ2-6, the V gene TRBV24-1; D possibly corresponds to TRBD2 (5 bases). Per germline, CDR1 KGHDR and CDR2 SFDVKD. Deletions cut 7 bases from V and 2 bases from J, with 17 bases between. This CDR3 is built from 17 residues. CDR3: CATSGTRELPGANVLTF. The CDR3 DNA reads TGTGCCACCAGCGGAACGAGGGAGTTACCTGGGGCCAACGTCCTGACTTTC.

This clonotype turned up a few times. V usage is TRBV7-9 and J usage is TRBJ2-7; maybe TRBD2 (5 bases). V lost 2 bases and J 7 bases, leaving 9 bases between the germline ends. Germline loops: CDR1 SEHNR, CDR2 FQNEAQ (reference sequence). This CDR3 contains 12 residues. CDR3: CASSLLTGEQYF. CDR3 nucleotide sequence: TGTGCCAGCAGCTTATTGACGGGGGAGCAGTACTTC. Based on the CDR3 plus reference TRBV7-9 and TRBJ2-7, the full variable domain is DTGVSQNPRHKITKRGQNVTFRCDPISEHNRLYWYRQTLGQGPEFLTYFQNEAQLEKSRLLSDRFSAERPKGSFSTLEIQRTEQGDSAMYLCASSLLTGEQYFGPGTRLTVT.

This rearrangement joins TRBV2 to TRBJ1-3, with D perhaps TRBD1 (6 bases). V was trimmed by 5 bases and J by 3 bases, leaving 14 bases between them. The CDR3 covers 15 residues. Germline assignment: CDR1 SNHLY and CDR2 FYNNEI. The CDR3 protein is CASSWGQSGGNTIYF. DNA for the CDR3: TGTGCCAGCAGTTGGGGACAATCGGGTGGAAACACCATATATTTT.

CDR3 sequence (DNA): TGTGCCAGCAGCTTAACGCCCGGGACAGGGGAGGCCGGGGAGCTGTTTTTT. This codes for CASSLTPGTGEAGELFF. The rearrangement uses TRBV7-3 and TRBJ2-2; 10 positions match TRBD1. V lost 0 bases, J lost 6 bases, and 7 bases stayed unmatched. CDR3 length equals 17 residues. The germline gives CDR1 SGHTA, CDR2 FQGTGA.

This clonotype was counted between two and nine times. The chain links TRBV5-1 to TRBJ2-7; 7 bases are a match to TRBD1. The germline CDR1 and CDR2 sequences are SGHRS and YFSETQ. This CDR3 is 14 amino acids long. J lost 0 bases, V lost 4 bases, and 4 bases had no gene match. The CDR3 coding sequence is TGCGCCAGCAGCCGAGGGGACAGCTCCTACGAGCAGTACTTC. Its translation is CASSRGDSSYEQYF. Variable domain in full (rest from reference TRBV5-1 and TRBJ2-7): KAGVTQTPRYLIKTRGQQVTLSCSPISGHRSVSWYQQTPGQGLQFLFEYFSETQRNKGNFPGRFSGRQFSNSRSEMNVSTLELGDSALYLCASSRGDSSYEQYFGPGTRLTVT.

The V call is TRBV7-3, the J call TRBJ1-1, with a possible D match to TRBD1 (5 bases). The CDR3 totals 16 residues. Deletions cut 5 bases from V and 1 base from J, with 17 bases between. Per germline, CDR1 SGHTA and CDR2 FQGTGA. The CDR3 region is CASSVMAQGGNTEAFF. CDR3 nucleotides: TGTGCCAGCAGCGTAATGGCGCAGGGAGGGAACACTGAAGCTTTCTTT.

Only a few counts were recorded for this clonotype. The rearrangement joins TRBV4-1 to TRBJ2-7; 9 bases align to TRBD1. J was trimmed by 4 bases and V by 4 bases; bases with no gene match: 5. The CDR3 consists of 14 residues. The V gene's germline CDR1 is MGHRA and CDR2 YSYEKL. CDR3 DNA sequence: TGCGCCAGCAGCCGGACAGGGGTGACGTACGAGCAGTACTTC. As protein: CASSRTGVTYEQYF.

V and J are TRBV24-1 and TRBJ1-1; 9 bases are shared with TRBD1. Trimming cost V 6 bases and J 5 bases; bases outside gene matches: 9. The CDR3 is 15 residues long. Germline loops: CDR1 KGHDR, CDR2 SFDVKD. CDR3 nucleotides: TGTGCCACCAGTCCAACCGGGACAGGGATTACTGAAGCTTTCTTT. Its protein product is CATSPTGTGITEAFF.

Worth noting for this clonotype: Just one base apart from a much larger clone, this may be a read error. Given the absence of the conserved phenylalanine or tryptophan at the CDR3 end, a read error is likely. The CDR3 here is CAMQLDREGEQYL. CDR3 sequence (DNA): TGTGCCATGCAATTGGACAGGGAAGGCGAGCAGTACCTC. This rearrangement joins TRBV10-3 to TRBJ2-7, with TRBD1 identical over 8 bases. The CDR3 covers 13 residues. The germline CDR1 and CDR2 sequences are ENHRY and SYGVKD. V lost 9 bases and J lost 6; bases outside the gene matches: 10.

This clonotype showed up many times. This chain joins TRBV7-9 and TRBJ1-2, with D perhaps TRBD1 (5 bases). V lost 4 bases, J lost 3 bases, and 9 bases lay in between. CDR1 is SEHNR, CDR2 FQNEAQ, per germline (reference sequence). CDR3 size: 13 residues. The CDR3 coding sequence is TGTGCCAGCAGCTCCGACAGCGACTATGGCTACACCTTC. Translation gives CASSSDSDYGYTF.

The chain is built from TRBV6-5 and TRBJ2-7, with D unresolved. Per germline, CDR1 MNHEY and CDR2 SVGAGI. CDR3 length equals 13 residues. Trimming cost V 0 bases and J 2 bases, with 5 bases left between them. The CDR3 coding sequence is TGTGCCAGCAGTTACTCGGAAGCCTACGAGCAGTACTTC. Translated: CASSYSEAYEQYF.

This clonotype was seen more than once but under ten times. The chain joins TRBV3-1 to TRBJ1-2; D unresolved. V lost 3 bases and J 6 bases, leaving 14 bases between the germline ends. The CDR3 covers 14 residues. Per germline, CDR1 LGHDT and CDR2 YNNKEL (reference sequence). CDR3 DNA: TGTGCCAGCAGCCAGATCGGCCGAGAGAATGGCTACACCTTC. As protein: CASSQIGRENGYTF.

This clonotype was recorded at least ten times. The chain links TRBV7-3 to TRBJ1-6; TRBD1 agrees at 10 bases. Germline V gives CDR1 SGHTA, CDR2 FQGTGA. V was clipped by 4 bases and J by 7 bases; unmatched bases: 4. The CDR3 is made up of 15 amino acids. CDR3 bases: TGTGCCAGCAGCTCAGGACAGGGGGGCAATTCACCCCTCCACTTT. Its protein is CASSSGQGGNSPLHF.

The V and J genes are TRBV2 and TRBJ1-2, with D maybe TRBD1 (5 bases). Germline CDR1 reads SNHLY; CDR2 reads FYNNEI. V was pared by 3 bases and J by 4 bases, with 15 bases between. The length of the CDR3 is 15 residues. CDR3 sequence reads: CASSEPGQLIYGYTF. As DNA, the CDR3 is TGTGCCAGCAGTGAGCCGGGGCAGCTAATCTATGGCTACACCTTC.

This chain links TRBV5-6 with TRBJ2-5; the D is unclear. The J call is uncertain, as TRBJ2-7 better fits the DNA end. This CDR3 is built from 15 residues. The germline V gene encodes CDR1 SGHDT and CDR2 YYEEEE. CDR3 in DNA: TGTGCCAGCAGCTTGTATGGGCAGGCCTCCTACGAGCAGTACTTC. Translated: CASSLYGQASYEQYF.

This clonotype has ten or more counts. V gene TRBV25-1 combines with J gene TRBJ2-5, with 7 bases identical to TRBD2. The J segment lost 1 base and the V segment lost 3 bases, leaving 8 bases of the junction unmatched. From germline, CDR1 is MGHDK and CDR2 SYGVNS. This CDR3 contains 16 residues. In nucleotides, the CDR3 is TGTGCCAGCAGTGACACAAGCGGGGCAGCCCAAGAGACCCAGTACTTC. It specifies CASSDTSGAAQETQYF.

The chain joins TRBV20-1 to TRBJ2-7; D may be TRBD1 (6 bases). The CDR3 consists of 13 residues. Germline CDR1 is DFQATT and CDR2 is SNEGSKA (reference sequence). V lost 5 bases and J lost 3, with 14 bases in between. CDR3: CSAGTGMDYEQYF. CDR3 sequence (DNA): TGCAGTGCTGGAACAGGGATGGACTACGAGCAGTACTTC.

J is TRBJ1-1 and V is TRBV5-5; TRBD1 aligns across 7 bases. V was clipped by 4 bases and J by 5 bases; unmatched bases: 5. There are 13 residues in the CDR3. Germline values: CDR1 SGHKS, CDR2 YYEKEE (reference sequence). CDR3 region: CASSTTGETEAFF. DNA for the CDR3: TGTGCCAGCAGCACTACAGGGGAAACTGAAGCTTTCTTT.

With regard to this clonotype: This sequence may be a read error, since a much larger clone differs from it by one base. The V and J genes are TRBV20-1 and TRBJ2-7, with TRBD2 matching 13 bases. The germline gives CDR1 DFQATT, CDR2 SNEGSKA (reference sequence). The CDR3 sequence is 14 residues long. The trim removed 8 bases at V and 5 bases at J, leaving 9 bases unmatched. The DNA for the CDR3 is TGCAGTACCATTACTAGCGGGGGGGCCCACGAGCAGTACTTC. Its translation is CSTITSGGAHEQYF.

The rearrangement links TRBV10-3 to TRBJ2-7; D is perhaps TRBD1 (6 bases). With 2 bases removed from V and 1 base from J, the gap between germline ends came to 12 bases. Germline CDR1 is ENHRY and CDR2 is SYGVKD. The length of the CDR3 is 15 residues. Written as DNA, the CDR3 is TGTGCCATCAGTGAGGTAGGGACAAAATCCTACGAGCAGTACTTC. Protein product: CAISEVGTKSYEQYF.

The chain joins TRBV10-1 to TRBJ1-1, with D hard to call. CDR1 and CDR2 from the germline V gene are WNHNN and SYGVQD (reference sequence). Deletions cut 10 bases from V and 5 bases from J, with 17 bases between. CDR3 length equals 13 residues. The CDR3 nucleotides read TGCGCCACCGCGGCCTCCCCATTGACTGAAGCTTTCTTT. It is translated as CATAASPLTEAFF.

The sample holds many counts of this clonotype. This chain links TRBV29-1 with TRBJ1-2, with 7 bases lining up with TRBD1. Germline-derived CDR1 and CDR2 are SQVTM and ANQGSEA. CDR3 length: 12 residues. The junction had 7 bases not matched to a gene; V was cut back by 6 bases and J by 6 bases. The DNA for the CDR3 is TGCAGCGTAGCGACAGGGAGGGATGGCTACACCTTC. As protein: CSVATGRDGYTF.

This clonotype appeared once. One junction end disagrees with the germline gene, perhaps due to a read error. This sequence joins TRBV10-2 and TRBJ1-1; no clear D gene. Looked up from germline, CDR1 is WSHSY and CDR2 is SAAADI. The CDR3 contains 14 residues. The DNA for the CDR3 is TGTGCCAGCAGTACCACATACATGAACACTGAAGCTTTCTTT. Its translation is CASSTTYMNTEAFF.

The chain couples TRBV5-1 to TRBJ2-7; unclear D gene. V was shortened by 0 bases and J by 7 bases, with 8 bases between the two germline ends. Germline assignment: CDR1 SGHRS and CDR2 YFSETQ. CDR3 length: 12 amino acids. DNA of the CDR3: TGCGCCAGCAGCTTGGAGACGGGTGAGCAGTACTTC. Translating gives CASSLETGEQYF.

There are a few counts of this clonotype. This rearrangement joins TRBV5-5 to TRBJ1-2, with 8 bases identical to TRBD1. The CDR3 has 14 amino acids. The ends lost 4 bases at V and 2 bases at J; junction bases unmatched: 4. CDR1 is SGHKS and CDR2 is YYEKEE in the germline V gene (reference sequence). CDR3 DNA sequence: TGTGCCAGCAGCGCTAGACAGGGGAACTATGGCTACACCTTC. Translating it yields CASSARQGNYGYTF.

The J gene is TRBJ1-6, the V gene TRBV4-3; TRBD1 aligns across 7 bases. The V and J ends lost 4 bases and 1 base, in that order; junction bases with no gene match: 10. CDR1 and CDR2 (germline): LGHNA, YSLEER. The CDR3 totals 18 residues. The chain's CDR3 is CASSRRTGPESYNSPLHF. The CDR3 nucleotides read TGCGCCAGCAGCCGGCGGACAGGACCAGAATCCTATAATTCACCCCTCCACTTT.